The sequence of this T cell receptor beta chain was determined in a study of blood T cells in healthy people across ages. Study-level points and caveats: The study found more naive CD4+ cells and higher diversity in long-lived than aged donors.

In this sample, this clonotype turned up a few times. Its specificity is not known. Then a second PCR, running roughly 7 to 11 cycles, was carried out with a sample-barcoded 5' primer and a J-beta primer mix. Each CDR3 protein is one row after TCRdb ran MiXCR on the 5' RACE reads. The repertoire holds approximately 1.5 million distinct CDR3 sequences, with roughly 43% as singletons. The CDR3 contains 11 residues. V gave up 5 bases and J gave up 10 bases, with 9 bases separating them. Germline-derived CDR1 and CDR2 are SGHTA and FQGNSA. The sequence was obtained from a woman aged 18-29 years in good health. J is TRBJ2-1 and V is TRBV7-2; unclear D gene. The sample taken for sequencing was blood. CDR3: CASSPLYEQFF. As DNA, the CDR3 is TGTGCCAGCAGCCCCTTATACGAGCAGTTCTTC.